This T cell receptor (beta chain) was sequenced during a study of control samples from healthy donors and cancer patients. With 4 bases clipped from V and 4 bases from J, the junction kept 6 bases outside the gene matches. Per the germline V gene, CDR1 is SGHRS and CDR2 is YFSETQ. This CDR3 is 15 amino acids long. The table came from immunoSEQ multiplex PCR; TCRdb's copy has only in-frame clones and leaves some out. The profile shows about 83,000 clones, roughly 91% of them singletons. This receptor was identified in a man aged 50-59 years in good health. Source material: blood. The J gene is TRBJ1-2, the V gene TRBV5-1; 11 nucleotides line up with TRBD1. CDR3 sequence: CASSAGTGGLYGYTF. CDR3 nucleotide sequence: TGCGCCAGCAGCGCCGGGACAGGGGGACTCTATGGCTACACCTTC.